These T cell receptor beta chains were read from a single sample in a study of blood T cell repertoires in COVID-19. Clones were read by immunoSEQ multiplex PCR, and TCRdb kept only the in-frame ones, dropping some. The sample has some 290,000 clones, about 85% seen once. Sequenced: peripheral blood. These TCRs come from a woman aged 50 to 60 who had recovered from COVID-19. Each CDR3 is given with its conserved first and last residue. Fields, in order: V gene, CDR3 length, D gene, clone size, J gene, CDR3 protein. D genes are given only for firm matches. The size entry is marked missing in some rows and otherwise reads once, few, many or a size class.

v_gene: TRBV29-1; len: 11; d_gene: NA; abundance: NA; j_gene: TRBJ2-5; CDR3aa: CTFQRGETQYF
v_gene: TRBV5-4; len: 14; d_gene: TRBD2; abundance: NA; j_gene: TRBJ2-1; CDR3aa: CASSLAGGHNEQFF
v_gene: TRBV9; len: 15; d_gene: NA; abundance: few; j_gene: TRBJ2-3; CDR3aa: CASSVAVDSTDTQYF
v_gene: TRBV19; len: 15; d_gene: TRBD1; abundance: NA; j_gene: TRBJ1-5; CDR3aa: CASSFWTGGNQPQHF
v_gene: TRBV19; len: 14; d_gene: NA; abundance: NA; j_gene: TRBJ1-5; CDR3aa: CASSMWGGNQPQHF
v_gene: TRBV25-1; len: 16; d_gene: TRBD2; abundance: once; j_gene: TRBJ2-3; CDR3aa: CASSEDSGVRTDTQYF
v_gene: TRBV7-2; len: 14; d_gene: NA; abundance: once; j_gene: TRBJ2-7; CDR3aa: CASSPSRENYEQYF
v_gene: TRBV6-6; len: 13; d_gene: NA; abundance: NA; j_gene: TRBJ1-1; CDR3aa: CASSHRENTEAFF
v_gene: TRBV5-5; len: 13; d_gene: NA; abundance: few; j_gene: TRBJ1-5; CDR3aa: CASSFGGDQPQHF
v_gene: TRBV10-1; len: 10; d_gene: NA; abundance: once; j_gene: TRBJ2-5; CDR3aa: CAPLGETQYF
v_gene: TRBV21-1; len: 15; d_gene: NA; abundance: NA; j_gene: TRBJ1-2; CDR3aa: CASTRQGGFNYGYTF
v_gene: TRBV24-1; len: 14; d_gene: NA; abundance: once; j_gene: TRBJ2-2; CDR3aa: CATRGQRDTGELFF
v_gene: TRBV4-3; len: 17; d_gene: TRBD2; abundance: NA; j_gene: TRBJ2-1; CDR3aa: CASSRRLAGGPGNEQFF
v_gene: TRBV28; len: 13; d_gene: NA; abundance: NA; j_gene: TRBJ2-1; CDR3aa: CASSLGRDYEQFF
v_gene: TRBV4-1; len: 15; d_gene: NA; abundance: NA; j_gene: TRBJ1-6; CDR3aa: CASSPSQGINSPLHF
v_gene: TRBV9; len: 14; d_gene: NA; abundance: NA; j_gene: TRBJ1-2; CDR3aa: CASSVGLLASGYTF
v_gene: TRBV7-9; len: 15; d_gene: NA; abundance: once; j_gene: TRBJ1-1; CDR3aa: CASSPKLRVGTEAFF